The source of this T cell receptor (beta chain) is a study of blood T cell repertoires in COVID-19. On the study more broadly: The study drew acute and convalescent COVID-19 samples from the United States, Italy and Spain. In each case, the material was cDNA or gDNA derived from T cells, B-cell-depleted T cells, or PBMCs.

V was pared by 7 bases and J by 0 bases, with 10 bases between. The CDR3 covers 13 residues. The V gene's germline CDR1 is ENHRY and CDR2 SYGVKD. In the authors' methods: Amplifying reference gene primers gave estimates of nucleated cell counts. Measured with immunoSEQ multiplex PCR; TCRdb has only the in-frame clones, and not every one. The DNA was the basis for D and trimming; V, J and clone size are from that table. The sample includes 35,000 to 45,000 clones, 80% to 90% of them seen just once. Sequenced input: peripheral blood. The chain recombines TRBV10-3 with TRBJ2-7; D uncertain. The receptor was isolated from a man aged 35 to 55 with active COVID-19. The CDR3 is CAITSQNSYEQYF. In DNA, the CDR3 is TGTGCCATCACTTCCCAGAACTCCTACGAGCAGTACTTC.